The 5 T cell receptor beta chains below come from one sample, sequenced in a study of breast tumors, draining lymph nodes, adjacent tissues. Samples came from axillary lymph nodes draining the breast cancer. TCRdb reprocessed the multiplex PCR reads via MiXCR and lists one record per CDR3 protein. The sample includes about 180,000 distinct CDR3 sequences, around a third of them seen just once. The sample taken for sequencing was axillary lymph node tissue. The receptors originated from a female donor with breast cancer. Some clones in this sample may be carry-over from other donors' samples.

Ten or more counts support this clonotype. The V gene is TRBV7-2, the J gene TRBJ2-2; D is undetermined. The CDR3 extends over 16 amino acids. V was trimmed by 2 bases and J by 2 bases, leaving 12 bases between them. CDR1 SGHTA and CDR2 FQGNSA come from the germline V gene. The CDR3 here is CASSLRIGVNTGELFF. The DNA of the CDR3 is TGTGCCAGCAGCTTAAGAATAGGCGTTAACACCGGGGAGCTGTTTTTT.

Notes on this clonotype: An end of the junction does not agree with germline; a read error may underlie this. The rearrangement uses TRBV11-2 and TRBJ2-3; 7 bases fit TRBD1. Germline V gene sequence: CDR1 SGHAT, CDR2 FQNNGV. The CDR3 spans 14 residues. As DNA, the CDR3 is TGTGCCAGCAGCTGGACCGGGACAGCCAATGAGCAGTGTTTT. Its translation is CASSWTGTANEQCF.

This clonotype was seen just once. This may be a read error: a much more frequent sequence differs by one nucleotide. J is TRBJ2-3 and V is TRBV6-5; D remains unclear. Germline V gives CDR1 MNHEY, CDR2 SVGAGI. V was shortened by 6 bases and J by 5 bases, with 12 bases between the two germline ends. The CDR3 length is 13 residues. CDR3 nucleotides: TGTGCCAGCAGGCACTGGCACCAAGATACGCAGTATTTT. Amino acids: CASRHWHQDTQYF.

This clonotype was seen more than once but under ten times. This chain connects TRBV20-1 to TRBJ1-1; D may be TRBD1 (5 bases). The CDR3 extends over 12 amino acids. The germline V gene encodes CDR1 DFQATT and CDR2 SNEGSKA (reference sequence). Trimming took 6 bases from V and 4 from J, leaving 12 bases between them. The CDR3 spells CSAGTSPTEAFF. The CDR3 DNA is TGCAGTGCGGGGACCTCCCCCACTGAAGCTTTCTTT.

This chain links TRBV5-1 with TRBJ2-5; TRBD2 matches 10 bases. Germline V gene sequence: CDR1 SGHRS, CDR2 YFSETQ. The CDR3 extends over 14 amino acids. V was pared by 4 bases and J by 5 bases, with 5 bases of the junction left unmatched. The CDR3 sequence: CASSRLTSGETQYF. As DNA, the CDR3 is TGCGCCAGCAGCCGATTGACTAGCGGGGAGACCCAGTACTTC.